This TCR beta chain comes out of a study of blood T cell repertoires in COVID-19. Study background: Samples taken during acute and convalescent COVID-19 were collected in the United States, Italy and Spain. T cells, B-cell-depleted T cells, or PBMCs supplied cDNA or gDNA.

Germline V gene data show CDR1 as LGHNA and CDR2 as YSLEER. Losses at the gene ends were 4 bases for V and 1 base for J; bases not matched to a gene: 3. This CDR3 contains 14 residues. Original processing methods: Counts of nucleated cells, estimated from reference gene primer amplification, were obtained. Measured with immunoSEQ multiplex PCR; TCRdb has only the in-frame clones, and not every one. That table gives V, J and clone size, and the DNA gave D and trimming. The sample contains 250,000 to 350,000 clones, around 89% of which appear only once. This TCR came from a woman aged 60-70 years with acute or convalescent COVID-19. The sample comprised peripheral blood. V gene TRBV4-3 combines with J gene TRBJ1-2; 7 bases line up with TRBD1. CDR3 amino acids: CASSPGQLNYGYTF. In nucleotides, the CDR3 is TGCGCCAGCAGCCCGGGACAGCTTAACTATGGCTACACCTTC.